Presented here are 30 T cell receptor beta chains from one specimen sequenced in a study of blood T cells in healthy people across ages. A J-beta primer mix and a sample-barcoded 5' primer were used in a second PCR of roughly 6 to 11 cycles. TCRdb itself ran the 5' RACE reads through MiXCR, one entry per CDR3 protein. The sample carries about 780,000 distinct CDR3 sequences, 35% to 50% recorded once. Sequenced material: blood. Every receptor here comes from a man at least 80 years old in good health.

There are a few counts of this clonotype. The V gene is TRBV7-2, the J gene TRBJ2-5; TRBD2 matches 11 bases. CDR1 is SGHTA and CDR2 is FQGNSA in the germline V gene. V shed 3 bases, J shed 2 bases, and the junction held 8 bases outside the gene matches. The CDR3 consists of 17 residues. In DNA form, the CDR3 reads TGTGCCAGCAGCTTCGGCCTAGCGGGAGGCAAACAAGAGACCCAGTACTTC. This translates into CASSFGLAGGKQETQYF.

This clonotype was recorded a few times. The chain is built from TRBV20-1 and TRBJ2-7; 12 nucleotides match TRBD2. The germline V gene has CDR1 DFQATT and CDR2 SNEGSKA (reference sequence). The J segment lost 1 base and the V segment lost 5 bases, leaving 3 bases of the junction unmatched. The CDR3 extends over 14 amino acids. The CDR3 protein is CSALAGGQSYEQYF. In DNA form, the CDR3 reads TGCAGTGCTCTAGCGGGAGGGCAGTCCTACGAGCAGTACTTC.

The chain combines TRBV4-1 with TRBJ2-5; 10 bases align to TRBD1. V shed 2 bases, J shed 1 base, and the junction held 4 bases outside the gene matches. The CDR3 runs to 16 residues. Germline assignment: CDR1 MGHRA and CDR2 YSYEKL. CDR3 loop: CASSQQRQGAQETQYF. CDR3 in DNA: TGCGCCAGCAGCCAACAAAGACAGGGGGCCCAAGAGACCCAGTACTTC.

CDR3 region: CASRETGQANQPQHF. The CDR3 region has the DNA TGTGCCAGCAGGGAAACGGGACAGGCCAATCAGCCCCAGCATTTT. The chain carries TRBV28 and TRBJ1-5; 8 bases are shared with TRBD1. The CDR3 extends over 15 amino acids. V lost 6 bases, J lost 3 bases, and 7 bases stayed unmatched. Per germline, CDR1 MDHEN and CDR2 SYDVKM.

The rearrangement joins TRBV5-5 to TRBJ2-5; 7 nucleotides line up with TRBD1. Gene TRBJ2-1 matches the end of the DNA better, so the J call may be wrong. The germline V gene encodes CDR1 SGHKS and CDR2 YYEKEE (reference sequence). The CDR3 length is 15 residues. The CDR3 coding sequence is TGTGCCAGCAGCCCTAATCTCCAGGGGGAAGAGACCCAGTTCTTC. Translated: CASSPNLQGEETQFF.

In this sample, this clonotype turned up once. The chain couples TRBV12-5 to TRBJ2-1, with a tentative D call TRBD2 (6 bases). CDR3 length equals 13 residues. CDR1 is LGHNT and CDR2 is FRNRAP in the germline V gene. V lost 4 bases, J lost 8 bases, and 12 bases lay in between. This CDR3 is CASGSTSFHEQFF. As DNA, the CDR3 is TGTGCTAGTGGTTCGACTAGTTTCCATGAGCAGTTCTTC.

This clonotype was seen a single time. The chain has TRBV12-5 and TRBJ2-3; D is undetermined. The CDR3 covers 11 residues. Germline V gene sequence: CDR1 LGHNT, CDR2 FRNRAP. V was cut by 0 bases and J by 8 bases, with 3 bases left in between. CDR3 protein: CASGLVGTQYF. The CDR3 DNA is TGTGCTAGTGGTTTGGTCGGTACGCAGTATTTT.

The rearrangement joins TRBV20-1 to TRBJ2-7; 9 nucleotides match TRBD1. Germline V gene data show CDR1 as DFQATT and CDR2 as SNEGSKA (reference sequence). Trimming took 4 bases from V and 1 from J; bases not matched to a gene: 5. This CDR3 has 14 amino acids. The CDR3 nucleotides read TGCAGTGCTATTTCCGGGACAGGGTCCTACGAGCAGTACTTC. As protein: CSAISGTGSYEQYF.

This clonotype was seen only a few times. The chain couples TRBV28 to TRBJ2-1, with 9 bases that match TRBD1. CDR3 length: 15 amino acids. The trim removed 3 bases at V and 6 bases at J, leaving 6 bases unmatched. Looked up from germline, CDR1 is MDHEN and CDR2 is SYDVKM. The CDR3, as DNA: TGTGCCAGCAGTTTTGGACAGGGGTCCCTCAATGAGCAGTTCTTC. Residues: CASSFGQGSLNEQFF.

The table lists this clonotype with a few counts. The chain recombines TRBV7-9 with TRBJ1-2; tentative D call: TRBD1 (6 bases). This CDR3 contains 14 residues. V lost 1 base, J lost 4 bases, and 10 bases lay in between. Germline V gene data show CDR1 as SEHNR and CDR2 as FQNEAQ (reference sequence). CDR3: CASSLGPGAYGYTF. The DNA for the CDR3 is TGTGCCAGCAGCTTAGGACCGGGGGCCTATGGCTACACCTTC.

Regarding this clonotype: At one boundary the junction diverges from the germline segment, which might be a read error. The chain combines TRBV3-1 with TRBJ2-6; D tentatively reads TRBD1 or TRBD2 (5 bases each). The CDR3 has 17 residues. In germline, CDR1 is LGHDT, CDR2 YNNKEL (reference sequence). The CDR3 loop reads CAGRKRGEGSGANVLTF. The CDR3 nucleotides are TGTGCCGGCAGGAAGAGGGGTGAGGGCTCTGGGGCCAACGTCCTGACTTTC.

In the case of this clonotype: A read error may produce the germline difference seen at one junction end. This chain links TRBV10-3 with TRBJ2-7; 11 bases fit TRBD2. The CDR3 totals 14 residues. Per the germline V gene, CDR1 is ENHRY and CDR2 is SYGVKD. The CDR3 DNA is TGTGCCACCAGTAGCGGGAGGGCCTCCTACGAGCAGTACTTC. Translating gives CATSSGRASYEQYF.

This clonotype has at least ten counts. The rearrangement links TRBV29-1 to TRBJ1-2; the D gene is possibly TRBD1 (5 bases). Trimming stripped 1 base from V and 5 bases from J, with 11 bases between. The CDR3 totals 13 residues. Germline V CDR1 and CDR2: SQVTM, ANQGSEA. This CDR3 is CSVEVGEIYGYTF. CDR3 nucleotides: TGCAGCGTTGAAGTGGGGGAAATTTATGGCTACACCTTC.

The V and J genes are TRBV29-1 and TRBJ1-1; D not certain. Germline CDR1 reads SQVTM; CDR2 reads ANQGSEA. The V gene lost 3 bases and the J gene lost 4 bases, with 15 bases spanning the gap. CDR3 length: 14 amino acids. In DNA form, the CDR3 reads TGCAGCGTTGATAGGAAAGAGGGAACCACTGAAGCTTTCTTT. Translation: CSVDRKEGTTEAFF.

This clonotype showed up just a few times. V is TRBV29-1 and J is TRBJ2-7; no definite D call. This CDR3 region has 13 residues. V lost 6 bases, J lost 0 bases, and 12 bases lay in between. CDR1 SQVTM and CDR2 ANQGSEA come from the germline V gene. CDR3 coding DNA: TGCAGCGTGCAATGGACGGCCTCCTACGAGCAGTACTTC. It translates to CSVQWTASYEQYF.

The V call is TRBV9, the J call TRBJ2-3; no firm D call. The CDR3 covers 16 residues. Germline CDR1 SGDLS, CDR2 YYNGEE. Trimming took off 4 bases at V and 0 bases at J, with 15 bases between the two ends. The CDR3 nucleotides are TGTGCCAGCAGCATAACTCGACGGTCTAGCACAGATACGCAGTATTTT. Its translation is CASSITRRSSTDTQYF.

The gene calls are TRBV2 and TRBJ1-3; D not certain. V lost 4 bases and J lost 0, with 7 bases in between. The CDR3 has 14 amino acids. Germline V CDR1 and CDR2: SNHLY, FYNNEI. Here the CDR3 DNA reads TGTGCCAGCAGTGGAGGAATCTCTGGAAACACCATATATTTT. This encodes CASSGGISGNTIYF.

About this clonotype: This may be a read error: a much more frequent sequence differs by one nucleotide. V gene TRBV24-1 combines with J gene TRBJ2-5; a possible D gene is TRBD1 (6 bases). TRBJ2-1 explains the end of the DNA better; the J call may be wrong. The V gene's germline CDR1 is KGHDR and CDR2 SFDVKD. CDR3 length: 15 residues. This CDR3 is CATSDTAVGQETQFF. The CDR3 DNA reads TGTGCCACCAGTGATACTGCCGTGGGACAAGAGACCCAGTTCTTC.

This sequence joins TRBV20-1 and TRBJ2-5; no definite D call. Germline CDR1 reads DFQATT; CDR2 reads SNEGSKA (reference sequence). This CDR3 has 13 amino acids. V was trimmed by 0 bases and J by 5 bases, leaving 10 bases between them. CDR3 sequence: CSARDENGETQYF. In DNA form, the CDR3 reads TGCAGTGCTAGAGATGAAAACGGGGAGACCCAGTACTTC.

V is TRBV12-3 or TRBV12-4 and J is TRBJ1-2; tentatively, D is TRBD1 (6 bases). V shed 3 bases and J shed 4 bases, with 18 bases lying between them. CDR3 length equals 16 residues. CDR3 amino acids: CASSLSGAIPPYGYTF. The CDR3 DNA is TGTGCCAGCAGTTTGTCAGGGGCGATACCACCCTATGGCTACACCTTC.

The chain is built from TRBV20-1 and TRBJ2-5, with no clear D. This CDR3 spans 12 amino acids. Trimming removed 6 bases from V and 4 bases from J, with 12 bases in between. The germline CDR1 and CDR2 sequences are DFQATT and SNEGSKA (reference sequence). CDR3 in DNA: TGCAGTGCCCCATTGTCCCGAGAGACCCAGTACTTC. Its protein product is CSAPLSRETQYF.

This chain links TRBV7-2 with TRBJ2-5; the D is unclear. Trimming took off 0 bases at V and 11 bases at J, with 19 bases between the two ends. The CDR3 runs 15 residues. Germline V gene lookup returns CDR1 SGHTA and CDR2 FQGNSA. CDR3 region: CASSLAVRLTNEQYF. Written as DNA, the CDR3 is TGTGCCAGCAGCTTAGCTGTTCGGCTAACCAATGAGCAGTACTTC. The complete variable domain, with remaining parts taken from reference TRBV7-2 and TRBJ2-5, reads GAGVSQSPSNKVTEKGKDVELRCDPISGHTALYWYRQSLGQGLEFLIYFQGNSAPDKSGLPSDRFSAERTGGSVSTLTIQRTQQEDSAVYLCASSLAVRLTNEQYFGPGTRLLVL.

DNA for the CDR3: TGCAGTGCTAATACGGACAGGGGCCGATACGAGCAGTACTTC. It codes for CSANTDRGRYEQYF. This rearrangement joins TRBV20-1 to TRBJ2-7, with 9 bases that match TRBD1. The CDR3 is 14 amino acids. V dropped 4 bases and J dropped 4; count of bases not matched to a gene: 8. Germline V lookup: CDR1 DFQATT, CDR2 SNEGSKA (reference sequence).

This rearrangement joins TRBV10-2 to TRBJ2-5; TRBD2 is a possible D gene (6 bases). This CDR3 comprises 16 residues. The V end lost 6 bases, the J end lost 10 bases, and 27 bases lay between the germline ends. Germline assignment: CDR1 WSHSY and CDR2 SAAADI. CDR3 bases: TGCGCCAGCAGCCTCTCCGGCGGGAACGCGCTTGGGGACCAGTACTTC. Amino acid sequence: CASSLSGGNALGDQYF.

This chain joins TRBV29-1 and TRBJ2-7; D not certain. The CDR3 totals 13 residues. The ends were cut back, 7 bases at V and 3 bases at J, with 16 bases in the middle. Germline V CDR1 and CDR2: SQVTM, ANQGSEA. The DNA for the CDR3 is TGCAGCGCTACCGGGCCCGTGGGCTACGAGCAGTACTTC. This encodes CSATGPVGYEQYF.

This chain connects TRBV7-8 to TRBJ2-5; 7 nucleotides agree with TRBD2. In germline, CDR1 is SGHVS, CDR2 FQNEAQ. V dropped 0 bases and J dropped 2; count of bases not matched to a gene: 12. CDR3 length: 18 amino acids. CDR3 DNA sequence: TGTGCCAGCAGCTTAGCGTCTAGCGGCCCAACCCCGCAAGAGACCCAGTACTTC. This gives the protein CASSLASSGPTPQETQYF. Combining the CDR3 with reference TRBV7-8 and TRBJ2-5 gives the whole variable domain GAGVSQSPRYKVAKRGQDVALRCDPISGHVSLFWYQQALGQGPEFLTYFQNEAQLDKSGLPSDRFFAERPEGSVSTLKIQRTQQEDSAVYLCASSLASSGPTPQETQYFGPGTRLLVL.

This clonotype has at least ten counts. The chain's CDR3 is CSARGDGTGYEQYF. The DNA for the CDR3 is TGCAGTGCTAGAGGTGACGGGACAGGCTACGAGCAGTACTTC. This chain uses TRBV20-1 with TRBJ2-7; 8 positions agree with TRBD1. Unmatched junction bases numbered 5, after V lost 1 base and J lost 3 bases. Germline assignment: CDR1 DFQATT and CDR2 SNEGSKA (reference sequence). The CDR3 length is 14 residues.

The V gene is TRBV15, the J gene TRBJ1-5; 7 bases align to TRBD1. CDR1 and CDR2 (germline): LNHNV, YYDKDF (reference sequence). The CDR3 extends over 16 amino acids. After removal of 0 bases from V and 7 bases from J, the junction contained 9 bases not matched to a gene. In nucleotides, the CDR3 is TGTGCCACCAGCAGAGAGGAGACAGGGCTGCGGCAGCCCCAGCATTTT. Its protein is CATSREETGLRQPQHF.

Points on this clonotype: Being one base from a much bigger clone, this may be a read error. This CDR3 is CASSVRGGTDTEYF. The CDR3 DNA reads TGTGCCAGCAGTGTGAGGGGGGGCACAGATACGGAGTATTTT. The chain is built from TRBV12-3 or TRBV12-4 and TRBJ2-3, with a tentative D call TRBD2 (7 bases). This CDR3 is 14 amino acids long.

V gene TRBV6-6 combines with J gene TRBJ2-1; 7 bases line up with TRBD1. The V gene's germline CDR1 is MNHNY and CDR2 SVGAGI (reference sequence). The length of the CDR3 is 17 residues. The trim removed 5 bases at V and 2 bases at J, leaving 12 bases unmatched. The DNA for the CDR3 is TGTGCCAGCAGTCCGACAGTGGGGACAGAAACCTACAATGAGCAGTTCTTC. Translating it yields CASSPTVGTETYNEQFF.